Shown below are 15 T cell receptor beta chains from a single sample sequenced in a study of cytomegalovirus exposure and HLA in healthy donors. Sequenced by immunoSEQ multiplex PCR; TCRdb stores in-frame clones only, minus some. The data contain 150,000 to 200,000 clones, about 90% of them singletons. The sequenced sample was PBMCs. These receptors came from a woman in her 30s in good health and CMV-seronegative.

The genes are TRBV11-1 and TRBJ2-7; 7 bases match TRBD2. Germline values: CDR1 SGHAT, CDR2 FQDESV (reference sequence). The CDR3 runs 16 residues. The junction had 8 bases not matched to a gene; V was cut back by 3 bases and J by 0 bases. CDR3 in DNA: TGTGCCAGCAGCTTTGGGGCGGGAGCTAGCTCCTACGAGCAGTACTTC. Translating gives CASSFGAGASSYEQYF.

The rearrangement uses TRBV9 and TRBJ1-1; D is possibly TRBD1 (5 bases). Per germline, CDR1 SGDLS and CDR2 YYNGEE. The CDR3 sequence is 14 residues long. Trimming left V 5 bases short and J 2 bases short, with 13 bases between. The CDR3 DNA follows: TGTGCCAGCAGTACTCCGGGACGAAACACTGAAGCTTTCTTT. Its translation: CASSTPGRNTEAFF.

This clone was detected once. V and J are TRBV28 and TRBJ2-2, with D hard to call. Germline CDR1 is MDHEN and CDR2 is SYDVKM. The V end lost 4 bases, the J end lost 7 bases, and 13 bases lay between the germline ends. CDR3 size: 14 residues. The CDR3 DNA reads TGTGCCAGCAGTTCCCGCTCGGCGGACGGGGAGCTGTTTTTT. Translating gives CASSSRSADGELFF. Drawing the rest from reference TRBV28 and TRBJ2-2, the complete variable domain is DVKVTQSSRYLVKRTGEKVFLECVQDMDHENMFWYRQDPGLGLRLIYFSYDVKMKEKGDIPEGYSVSREKKERFSLILESASTNQTSMYLCASSSRSADGELFFGEGSRLTVL.

J is TRBJ2-1 and V is TRBV5-1; D may match TRBD1 or TRBD2 (5 bases each). Per germline, CDR1 SGHRS and CDR2 YFSETQ. Trimming pared 0 bases from V and 10 bases from J, leaving 14 bases between. The CDR3 length is 14 residues. DNA for the CDR3: TGCGCCAGCAGCTTGGTGGGACCCGTCGTAGAGCAGTTCTTC. Residues: CASSLVGPVVEQFF. Full variable domain (rest looked up from reference TRBV5-1 and TRBJ2-1): KAGVTQTPRYLIKTRGQQVTLSCSPISGHRSVSWYQQTPGQGLQFLFEYFSETQRNKGNFPGRFSGRQFSNSRSEMNVSTLELGDSALYLCASSLVGPVVEQFFGPGTRLTVL.

This clone was picked up one time. The V call is TRBV7-8, the J call TRBJ2-1; TRBD2 aligns across 7 bases. The germline V gene encodes CDR1 SGHVS and CDR2 FQNEAQ. This CDR3 region has 17 residues. V dropped 8 bases and J dropped 8; count of bases not matched to a gene: 21. Here the CDR3 DNA reads TGTGCCAGCGGGCGTGGGGGGGAGAGCGTCAGTTACTATGAGCAGTTCTTC. Protein product: CASGRGGESVSYYEQFF.

The CDR3 is CASSQDAGGPFEQYF. CDR3 DNA: TGTGCCAGCAGCCAAGATGCGGGGGGGCCATTCGAGCAGTACTTC. The gene calls are TRBV4-2 and TRBJ2-7; 9 bases fit TRBD2. This CDR3 is built from 15 residues. Germline V gene data show CDR1 as LGHNA and CDR2 as YNFKEQ. The trim removed 0 bases at V and 6 bases at J, leaving 6 bases unmatched.

The chain employs TRBV7-2 and TRBJ2-7, with unresolved D. Trimming stripped 5 bases from V and 3 bases from J, with 14 bases between. Germline CDR1 is SGHTA and CDR2 is FQGNSA. The CDR3 sequence is 14 residues long. In DNA form, the CDR3 reads TGTGCCAGCAGCCCGGACCCGAGCTACTACGAGCAGTACTTC. Protein product: CASSPDPSYYEQYF.

V and J are TRBV2 and TRBJ2-1, with TRBD1 matching over 10 bases. There are 20 residues in the CDR3. Trimming at V came to 5 bases and at J to 4 bases, leaving 20 bases not matched to a gene. Germline CDR1 is SNHLY and CDR2 is FYNNEI. CDR3 protein: CASSTSRGGQGSPYYNEQFF. The CDR3, as DNA: TGTGCCAGCAGTACCTCAAGGGGGGGACAGGGGTCCCCGTATTACAATGAGCAGTTCTTC. The full variable domain, completed using reference TRBV2 and TRBJ2-1, is EPEVTQTPSHQVTQMGQEVILRCVPISNHLYFYWYRQILGQKVEFLVSFYNNEISEKSEIFDDQFSVERPDGSNFTLKIRSTKLEDSAMYFCASSTSRGGQGSPYYNEQFFGPGTRLTVL.

The J gene is TRBJ2-7, the V gene TRBV2; 10 bases are shared with TRBD1. This CDR3 contains 14 residues. The V gene end was trimmed by 3 bases and the J gene end by 6 bases; junction bases not matched to a gene: 5. Germline V gene data show CDR1 as SNHLY and CDR2 as FYNNEI. CDR3 sequence (DNA): TGTGCCAGCAGTGACGGGACAGGGGTCTCCGAGCAGTACTTC. Its protein product is CASSDGTGVSEQYF.

The chain combines TRBV28 with TRBJ1-5; 7 nucleotides line up with TRBD1. The CDR3 length is 14 residues. Germline values: CDR1 MDHEN, CDR2 SYDVKM. After removal of 8 bases from V and 6 bases from J, the junction contained 10 bases not matched to a gene. DNA for the CDR3: TGTGCCAGCCTTTCAGGGGGAAAAGGTCAGCCCCAGCATTTT. It yields the protein CASLSGGKGQPQHF. The full variable domain, rest sourced from reference TRBV28 and TRBJ1-5, is DVKVTQSSRYLVKRTGEKVFLECVQDMDHENMFWYRQDPGLGLRLIYFSYDVKMKEKGDIPEGYSVSREKKERFSLILESASTNQTSMYLCASLSGGKGQPQHFGDGTRLSIL.

The V call is TRBV6-5, the J call TRBJ2-5, with unresolved D. Trimming stripped 2 bases from V and 5 bases from J, with 12 bases between. Germline loops: CDR1 MNHEY, CDR2 SVGAGI. The length of the CDR3 is 14 residues. The CDR3: CASSYNSGLETQYF. CDR3 DNA: TGTGCCAGCAGTTACAACTCGGGCTTGGAGACCCAGTACTTC.

This rearrangement joins TRBV15 to TRBJ2-2; D is unresolved. CDR3 length: 14 amino acids. CDR1 LNHNV and CDR2 YYDKDF come from the germline V gene (reference sequence). The V end lost 0 bases, the J end lost 4 bases, and 6 bases lay between the germline ends. The chain's CDR3 is CATSREAVTGELFF. In DNA form, the CDR3 reads TGTGCCACCAGCAGAGAAGCAGTCACCGGGGAGCTGTTTTTT.

The chain is built from TRBV30 and TRBJ2-3; maybe TRBD2 (6 bases). The CDR3 sequence is 16 residues long. V lost 0 bases to trimming and J lost 6 bases, with 19 bases between them. Germline loops: CDR1 GTSNPN, CDR2 SVGIG (reference sequence). The CDR3 spells CAWSVFVGGAEDTQYF. The CDR3 DNA follows: TGTGCCTGGAGTGTCTTTGTTGGCGGGGCAGAGGATACGCAGTATTTT.

This sequence joins TRBV15 and TRBJ1-3, with TRBD1 as a possible D gene (6 bases). Germline V gives CDR1 LNHNV, CDR2 YYDKDF (reference sequence). Trimming cost V 5 bases and J 1 base, with 18 bases left between them. This CDR3 has 17 amino acids. CDR3 nucleotide sequence: TGTGCCACCAGCTCCCGCGGGGGGGCGCATTCTGGAAACACCATATATTTT. It codes for CATSSRGGAHSGNTIYF. Looking up the rest from reference TRBV15 and TRBJ1-3 gives the full variable domain: DAMVIQNPRYQVTQFGKPVTLSCSQTLNHNVMYWYQQKSSQAPKLLFHYYDKDFNNEADTPDNFQSRRPNTSFCFLDIRSPGLGDTAMYLCATSSRGGAHSGNTIYFGEGSWLTVV.

This clone has a handful of counts. The CDR3 loop reads CASSFDRVSYEQYF. For the CDR3, the DNA is TGCGCCAGCAGCTTCGACAGGGTTAGCTACGAGCAGTACTTC. J is TRBJ2-7 and V is TRBV4-1, with 7 bases matching TRBD1. With 5 bases clipped from V and 3 bases from J, the junction kept 7 bases outside the gene matches. Germline V gives CDR1 MGHRA, CDR2 YSYEKL. The CDR3 sequence is 14 residues long.